The clone carrying this T cell receptor (beta chain) was counted only a few times. Its specificity is not known. These data originate in a study of identifying expanded T cells in peripheral blood. Overall study findings and caveats: Clone count variance between roughly two-week samples rose with total template count. Differentially abundant clones: around 1.2 between replicates, approximately 16 at around 15 days, around 19 at four.

TCRdb's copy holds only in-frame clones and misses some; the assay was immunoSEQ multiplex PCR. This sample carries 50,000 to 65,000 clones, more than 70% of them seen once, and the ten largest clones take roughly 3.5%. Healthy donors had no documented immune events, such as infections, while sampled. The germline V gene encodes CDR1 ENHRY and CDR2 SYGVKD. This CDR3 comprises 14 residues. The germline V and J ends were trimmed by 2 bases and 7 bases, with 14 bases remaining between them. Sequencing used blood. The TCR originated in a person aged 18 to 70 in good health. The V and J genes are TRBV10-3 and TRBJ1-2; the D is unclear. The CDR3 DNA sequence: TGTGCCATCAGTGAGCCAGGACGAAGAAGTGGCTACACCTTC. Protein sequence: CAISEPGRRSGYTF.